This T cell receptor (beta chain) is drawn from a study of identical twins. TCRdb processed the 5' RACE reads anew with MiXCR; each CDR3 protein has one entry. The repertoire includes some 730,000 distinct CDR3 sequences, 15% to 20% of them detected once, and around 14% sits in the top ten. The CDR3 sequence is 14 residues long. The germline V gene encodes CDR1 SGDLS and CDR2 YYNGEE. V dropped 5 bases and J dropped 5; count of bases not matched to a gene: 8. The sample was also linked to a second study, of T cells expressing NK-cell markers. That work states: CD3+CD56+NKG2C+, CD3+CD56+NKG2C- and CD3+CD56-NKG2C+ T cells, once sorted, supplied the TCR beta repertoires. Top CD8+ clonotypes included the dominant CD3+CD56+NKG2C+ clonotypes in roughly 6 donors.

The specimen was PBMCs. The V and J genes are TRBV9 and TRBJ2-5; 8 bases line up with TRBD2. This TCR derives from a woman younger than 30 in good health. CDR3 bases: TGTGCCAGCAGACAGGGACTAGTTCCCGAGACCCAGTACTTC. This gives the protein CASRQGLVPETQYF.